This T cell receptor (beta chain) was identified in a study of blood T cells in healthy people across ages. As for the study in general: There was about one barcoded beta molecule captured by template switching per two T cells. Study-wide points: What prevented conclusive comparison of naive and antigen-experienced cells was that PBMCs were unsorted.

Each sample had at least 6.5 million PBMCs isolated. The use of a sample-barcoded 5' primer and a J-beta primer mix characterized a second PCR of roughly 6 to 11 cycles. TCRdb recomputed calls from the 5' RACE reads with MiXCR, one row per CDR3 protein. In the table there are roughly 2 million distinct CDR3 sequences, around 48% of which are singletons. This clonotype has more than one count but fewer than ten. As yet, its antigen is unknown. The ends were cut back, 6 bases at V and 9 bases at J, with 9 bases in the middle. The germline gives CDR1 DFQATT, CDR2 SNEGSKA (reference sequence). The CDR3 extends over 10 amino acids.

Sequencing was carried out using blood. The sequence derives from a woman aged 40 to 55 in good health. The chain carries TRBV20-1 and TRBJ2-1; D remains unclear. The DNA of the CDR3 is TGCAGTGCCACGGACGGTGAGCAGTTCTTC. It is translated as CSATDGEQFF.